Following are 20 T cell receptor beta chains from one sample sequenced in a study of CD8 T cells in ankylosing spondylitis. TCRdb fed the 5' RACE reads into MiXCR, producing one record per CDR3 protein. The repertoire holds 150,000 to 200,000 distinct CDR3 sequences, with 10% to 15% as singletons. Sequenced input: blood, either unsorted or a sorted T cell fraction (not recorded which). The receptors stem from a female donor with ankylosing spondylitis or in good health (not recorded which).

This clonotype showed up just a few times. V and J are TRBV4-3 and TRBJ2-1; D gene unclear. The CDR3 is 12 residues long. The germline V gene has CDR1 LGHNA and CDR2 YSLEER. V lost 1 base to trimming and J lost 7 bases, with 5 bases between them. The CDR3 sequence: CASSQGRNEQFF. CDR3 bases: TGCGCCAGCAGCCAAGGACGAAATGAGCAGTTCTTC.

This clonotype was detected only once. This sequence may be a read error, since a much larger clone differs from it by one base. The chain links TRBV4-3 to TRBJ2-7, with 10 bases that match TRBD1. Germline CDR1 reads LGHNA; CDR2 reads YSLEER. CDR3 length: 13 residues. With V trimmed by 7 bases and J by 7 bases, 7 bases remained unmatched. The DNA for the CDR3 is TGCGCCAGCACCGGGACAGGGGTGCTTGAGCAGTACTTC. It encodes CASTGTGVLEQYF.

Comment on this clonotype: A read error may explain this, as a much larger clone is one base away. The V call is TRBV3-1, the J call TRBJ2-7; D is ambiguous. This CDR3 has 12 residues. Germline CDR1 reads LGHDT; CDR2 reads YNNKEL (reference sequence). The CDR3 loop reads CASARHSYEQCF. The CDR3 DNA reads TGTGCCAGCGCCCGACACTCCTACGAGCAGTGCTTC.

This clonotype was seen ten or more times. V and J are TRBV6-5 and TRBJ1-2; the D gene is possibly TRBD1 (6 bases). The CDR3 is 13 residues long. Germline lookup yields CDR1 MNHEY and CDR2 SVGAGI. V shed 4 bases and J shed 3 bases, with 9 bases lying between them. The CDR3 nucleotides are TGTGCCAGCAGTTCCACAGGGTACTATGGCTACACCTTC. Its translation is CASSSTGYYGYTF.

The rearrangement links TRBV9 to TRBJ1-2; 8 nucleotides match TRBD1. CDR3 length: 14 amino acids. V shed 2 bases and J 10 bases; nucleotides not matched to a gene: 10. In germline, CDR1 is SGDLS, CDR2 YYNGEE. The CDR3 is CASSVGGQGHDYTF. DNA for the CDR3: TGTGCCAGCAGCGTGGGAGGACAGGGCCATGACTACACCTTC.

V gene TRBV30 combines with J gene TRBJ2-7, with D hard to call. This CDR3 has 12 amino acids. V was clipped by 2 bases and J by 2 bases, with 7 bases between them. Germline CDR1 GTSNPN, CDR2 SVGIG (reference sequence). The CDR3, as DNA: TGTGCCTGGAGTACCAGTGCCTACGAGCAGTACTTC. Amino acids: CAWSTSAYEQYF.

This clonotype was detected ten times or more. CDR3 loop: CATSDFRTGNNNEQFF. The CDR3 bases are TGTGCCACCAGTGATTTCCGGACAGGGAACAACAATGAGCAGTTCTTC. The chain carries TRBV24-1 and TRBJ2-1; TRBD1 aligns across 8 bases. CDR3 length: 16 residues. The V gene's germline CDR1 is KGHDR and CDR2 SFDVKD. J lost 5 bases, V lost 1 base, and 6 bases had no gene match.

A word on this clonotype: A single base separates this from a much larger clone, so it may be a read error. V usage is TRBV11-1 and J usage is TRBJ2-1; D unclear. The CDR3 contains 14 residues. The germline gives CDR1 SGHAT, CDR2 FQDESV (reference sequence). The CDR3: CTSSKTAFANEQFF. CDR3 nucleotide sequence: TGTACCAGCAGCAAGACCGCATTCGCCAATGAGCAGTTCTTC.

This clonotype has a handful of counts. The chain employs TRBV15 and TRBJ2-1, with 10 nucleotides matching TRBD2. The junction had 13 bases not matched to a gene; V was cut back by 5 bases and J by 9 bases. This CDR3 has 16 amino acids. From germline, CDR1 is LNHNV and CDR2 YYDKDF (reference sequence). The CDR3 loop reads CATSERLAGRGGEQFF. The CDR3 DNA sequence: TGTGCCACCAGCGAAAGACTAGCGGGCCGGGGGGGTGAGCAGTTCTTC.

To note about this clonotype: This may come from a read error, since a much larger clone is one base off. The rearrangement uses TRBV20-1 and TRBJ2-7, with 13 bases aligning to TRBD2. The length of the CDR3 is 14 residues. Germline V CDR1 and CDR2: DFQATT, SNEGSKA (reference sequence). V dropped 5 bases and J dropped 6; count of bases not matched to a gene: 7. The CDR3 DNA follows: TGCAGTGCTCCTAGACTAGCGGGAGGCCGCGAGCAGTACTTC. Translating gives CSAPRLAGGREQYF.

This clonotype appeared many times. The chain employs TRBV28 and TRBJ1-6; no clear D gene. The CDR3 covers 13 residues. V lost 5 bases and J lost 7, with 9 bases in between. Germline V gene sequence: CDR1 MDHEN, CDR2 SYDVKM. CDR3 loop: CASSPLTNSPLHF. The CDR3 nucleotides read TGTGCCAGCAGTCCCCTGACCAATTCACCCCTCCACTTT.

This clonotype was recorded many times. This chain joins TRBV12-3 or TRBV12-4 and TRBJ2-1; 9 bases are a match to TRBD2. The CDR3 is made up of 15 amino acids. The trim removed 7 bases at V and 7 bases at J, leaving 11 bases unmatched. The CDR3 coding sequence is TGTGCCAGCACCACCTCCGCGGGAGGGACGAATGAGCAGTTCTTC. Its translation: CASTTSAGGTNEQFF.

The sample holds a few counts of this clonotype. The CDR3 reads CASSSSIFYGYTF. The CDR3 region has the DNA TGTGCCAGCAGTTCCTCAATCTTCTATGGCTACACCTTC. The genes are TRBV27 and TRBJ1-2; no clear D gene. V was trimmed by 4 bases and J by 4 bases, leaving 10 bases between them. The CDR3 runs 13 residues. From germline, CDR1 is MNHEY and CDR2 SMNVEV (reference sequence).

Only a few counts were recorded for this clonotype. The CDR3 is CSAPGVMNTEAFF. CDR3 sequence (DNA): TGCAGTGCCCCGGGGGTCATGAACACTGAAGCTTTCTTT. The rearrangement uses TRBV20-1 and TRBJ1-1; possible D gene TRBD1, 5 bases. From germline, CDR1 is DFQATT and CDR2 SNEGSKA (reference sequence). The CDR3 spans 13 residues. V shed 6 bases and J shed 0 bases, with 11 bases lying between them.

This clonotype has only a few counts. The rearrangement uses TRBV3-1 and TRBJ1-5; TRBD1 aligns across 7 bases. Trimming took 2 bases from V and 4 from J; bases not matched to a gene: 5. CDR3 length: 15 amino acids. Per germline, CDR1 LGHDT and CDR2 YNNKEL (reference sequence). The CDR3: CASSQTGQDNQPQHF. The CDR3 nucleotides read TGTGCCAGCAGCCAAACCGGACAGGATAATCAGCCCCAGCATTTT.

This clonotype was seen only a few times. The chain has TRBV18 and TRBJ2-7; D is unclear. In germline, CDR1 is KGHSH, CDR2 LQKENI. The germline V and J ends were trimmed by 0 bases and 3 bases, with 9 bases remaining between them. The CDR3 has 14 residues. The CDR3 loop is CASSPPSEIYEQYF. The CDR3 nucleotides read TGTGCCAGCTCACCACCGAGCGAAATCTACGAGCAGTACTTC.

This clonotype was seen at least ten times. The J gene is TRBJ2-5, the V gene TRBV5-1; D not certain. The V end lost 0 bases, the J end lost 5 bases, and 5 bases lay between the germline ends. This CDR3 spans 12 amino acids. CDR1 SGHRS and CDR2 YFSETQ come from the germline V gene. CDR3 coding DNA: TGCGCCAGCAGCTTGGGTGCGGAGACCCAGTACTTC. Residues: CASSLGAETQYF.

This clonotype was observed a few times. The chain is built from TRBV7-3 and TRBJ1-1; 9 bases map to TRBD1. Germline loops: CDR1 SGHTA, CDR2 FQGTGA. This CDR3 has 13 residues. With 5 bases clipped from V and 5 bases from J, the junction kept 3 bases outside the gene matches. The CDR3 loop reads CASSRQGETEAFF. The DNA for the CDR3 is TGTGCCAGCAGCCGACAGGGGGAAACTGAAGCTTTCTTT. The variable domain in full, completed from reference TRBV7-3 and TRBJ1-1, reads GAGVSQTPSNKVTEKGKYVELRCDPISGHTALYWYRQSLGQGPEFLIYFQGTGAADDSGLPNDRFFAVRPEGSVSTLKIQRTERGDSAVYLCASSRQGETEAFFGQGTRLTVV.

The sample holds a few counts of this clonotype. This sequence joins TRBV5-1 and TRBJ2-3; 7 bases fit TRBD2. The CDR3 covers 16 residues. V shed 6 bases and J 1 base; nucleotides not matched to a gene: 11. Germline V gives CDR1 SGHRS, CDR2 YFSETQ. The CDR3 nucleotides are TGCGCCAGCAAGGGGACGGCGGGAGTGGGCACAGATACGCAGTATTTT. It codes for CASKGTAGVGTDTQYF.

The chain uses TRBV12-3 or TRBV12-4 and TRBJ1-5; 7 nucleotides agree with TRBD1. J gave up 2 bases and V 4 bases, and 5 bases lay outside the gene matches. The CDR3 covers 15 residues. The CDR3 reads CASSSTGLGNQPQHF. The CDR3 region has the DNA TGTGCCAGCAGTTCGACAGGGCTTGGCAATCAGCCCCAGCATTTT.